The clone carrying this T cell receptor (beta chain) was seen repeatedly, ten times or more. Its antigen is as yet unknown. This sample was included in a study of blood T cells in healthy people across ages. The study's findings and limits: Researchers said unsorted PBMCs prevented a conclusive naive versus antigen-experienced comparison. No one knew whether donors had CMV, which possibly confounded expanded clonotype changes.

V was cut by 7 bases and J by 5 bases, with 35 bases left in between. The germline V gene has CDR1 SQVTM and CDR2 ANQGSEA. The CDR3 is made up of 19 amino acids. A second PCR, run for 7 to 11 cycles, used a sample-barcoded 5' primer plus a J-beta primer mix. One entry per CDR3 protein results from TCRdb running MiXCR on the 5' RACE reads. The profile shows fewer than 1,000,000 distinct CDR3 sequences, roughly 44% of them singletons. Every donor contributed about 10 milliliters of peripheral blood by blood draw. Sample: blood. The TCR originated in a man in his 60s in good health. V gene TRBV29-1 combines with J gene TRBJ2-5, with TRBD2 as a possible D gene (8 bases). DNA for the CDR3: TGCAGCGCCAACTTCAGGGGGTTTATGAGCGGGGGACTATTGGAGACCCAGTACTTC. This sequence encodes CSANFRGFMSGGLLETQYF.